The 27 T cell receptor beta chains given below trace back to one sample, sequenced in a study of cytomegalovirus exposure and HLA in healthy donors. Primers: 60 Vbeta forward and 13 Jbeta reverse. The assay was immunoSEQ multiplex PCR, and TCRdb's table has in-frame clones only and misses some. The table records roughly 150,000 clones, more than 80% of them present only once. The sequencing sample was made of PBMCs. The source of these receptors is a woman aged 40 to 49 in good health and CMV-seropositive.

This chain links TRBV6-1 with TRBJ2-1; D might be TRBD2 (7 bases). The CDR3 runs to 17 residues. The germline V gene encodes CDR1 MNHNS and CDR2 SASEGT. With 1 base removed from V and 2 bases from J, the gap between germline ends came to 15 bases. CDR3 nucleotides: TGTGCCAGCAGTGAAGGGGAGGGGGGGTTACCCTACAATGAGCAGTTCTTC. Its protein product is CASSEGEGGLPYNEQFF.

This clone was detected many times. Compared with germline, one end of the junction differs, possibly owing to a read error. The chain uses TRBV5-8 and TRBJ2-7; D is unresolved. This CDR3 region has 10 residues. Germline V gene data show CDR1 as SGHTS and CDR2 as YDEGEE. The CDR3 here is CASSLLSDSF. The CDR3, as DNA: TGTGCCAGCAGCTTACTGTCTGACTCATTT.

The chain recombines TRBV29-1 with TRBJ1-1; 7 positions agree with TRBD1. Germline V gene sequence: CDR1 SQVTM, CDR2 ANQGSEA. CDR3 size: 16 residues. The J segment lost 1 base and the V segment lost 2 bases, leaving 10 bases of the junction unmatched. The CDR3 loop is CSVESPRQGGNTEAFF. Here the CDR3 DNA reads TGCAGCGTTGAAAGTCCCAGACAGGGTGGGAACACTGAAGCTTTCTTT.

This chain uses TRBV28 with TRBJ2-2; the match to TRBD2 covers 10 bases. The CDR3 sequence is 17 residues long. J was trimmed by 4 bases and V by 2 bases; bases with no gene match: 7. Germline CDR1 MDHEN, CDR2 SYDVKM. The DNA of the CDR3 is TGTGCCAGCAGTTTACCCACTAGCGGGATGTTCACCGGGGAGCTGTTTTTT. This gives the protein CASSLPTSGMFTGELFF. Together with reference TRBV28 and TRBJ2-2, the CDR3 gives the full variable domain: DVKVTQSSRYLVKRTGEKVFLECVQDMDHENMFWYRQDPGLGLRLIYFSYDVKMKEKGDIPEGYSVSREKKERFSLILESASTNQTSMYLCASSLPTSGMFTGELFFGEGSRLTVL.

This clone was detected a few times. This chain joins TRBV2 and TRBJ2-2, with 7 bases lining up with TRBD2. After removal of 5 bases from V and 7 bases from J, the junction contained 10 bases not matched to a gene. From germline, CDR1 is SNHLY and CDR2 FYNNEI. This CDR3 region has 15 residues. Here the CDR3 reads CASSSARGRSGELFF. Here the CDR3 DNA reads TGTGCCAGCAGTAGTGCGCGGGGGAGGAGCGGGGAGCTGTTTTTT.

The chain employs TRBV5-4 and TRBJ2-1, with TRBD1 identical over 8 bases. The CDR3 is 16 amino acids. Germline values: CDR1 SGHNT, CDR2 YYREEE (reference sequence). V trimming: 3 bases; J trimming: 4 bases; junction bases outside the gene matches: 9. The DNA of the CDR3 is TGTGCCAGCAGCTCTCTGACAGGGGAGTCGTACAATGAGCAGTTCTTC. It is translated as CASSSLTGESYNEQFF.

The chain carries TRBV28 and TRBJ2-1; 11 nucleotides agree with TRBD2. CDR1 is MDHEN and CDR2 is SYDVKM in the germline V gene. The CDR3 is 14 amino acids. Losses at the gene ends were 8 bases for V and 7 bases for J; bases not matched to a gene: 7. The CDR3 reads CASLLAGGINEQFF. The CDR3 nucleotides are TGTGCCAGCTTATTAGCGGGAGGGATTAATGAGCAGTTCTTC.

The rearrangement links TRBV18 to TRBJ1-6; 7 nucleotides match TRBD1. V lost 6 bases to trimming and J lost 10 bases; unmatched junction nucleotides: 12. The germline V gene has CDR1 KGHSH and CDR2 LQKENI. This CDR3 is 15 amino acids long. As DNA, the CDR3 is TGTGCCAGCTCCCCGGGGAACAGGGGTGAGTCACCCCTCCACTTT. Protein product: CASSPGNRGESPLHF. The whole variable domain, filled in from reference TRBV18 and TRBJ1-6, reads NAGVMQNPRHLVRRRGQEARLRCSPMKGHSHVYWYRQLPEEGLKFMVYLQKENIIDESGMPKERFSAEFPKEGPSILRIQQVVRGDSAAYFCASSPGNRGESPLHFGNGTRLTVT.

The rearrangement joins TRBV19 to TRBJ1-2; TRBD1 aligns across 7 bases. Losses at the gene ends were 3 bases for V and 8 bases for J; bases not matched to a gene: 6. The germline gives CDR1 LNHDA, CDR2 SQIVND (reference sequence). This CDR3 spans 13 amino acids. The DNA for the CDR3 is TGTGCCAGTAGTATTAGGAGACAGGGAGGCTACACCTTC. Its protein product is CASSIRRQGGYTF.

The genes are TRBV28 and TRBJ1-4; perhaps TRBD1 as D (6 bases). From germline, CDR1 is MDHEN and CDR2 SYDVKM. Trimming took 6 bases from V and 5 from J, leaving 16 bases between them. The CDR3 has 15 amino acids. The CDR3 nucleotides are TGTGCCAGCAGCACGACGAGGGGGATGAATGAAAAACTGTTTTTT. Translation: CASSTTRGMNEKLFF.

This clone was counted only a few times. J is TRBJ1-1 and V is TRBV14, with D possibly matching TRBD1 (6 bases). This CDR3 has 17 amino acids. Trimming stripped 1 base from V and 0 bases from J, with 15 bases between. In germline, CDR1 is SGHDN, CDR2 FVKESK. CDR3 bases: TGTGCCAGCAGCCAAGGACTGGACAGAATTATGAACACTGAAGCTTTCTTT. This encodes CASSQGLDRIMNTEAFF.

This chain links TRBV6-5 with TRBJ1-2; D is unresolved. CDR3 length equals 11 residues. Germline lookup yields CDR1 MNHEY and CDR2 SVGAGI. V dropped 2 bases and J dropped 12 bases, with 10 bases sitting between them. The CDR3 nucleotides are TGTGCCAGCAGTTACCCTCCTCTCCACACCTTC. Translating it yields CASSYPPLHTF.

This clone was recorded only once. CDR3 loop: CASSYPTGGNNSPLHF. CDR3 nucleotide sequence: TGTGCCAGCAGTTACCCCACCGGCGGCAACAATTCACCCCTCCACTTT. V gene TRBV28 combines with J gene TRBJ1-6; D not resolved. There are 16 residues in the CDR3. With 4 bases removed from V and 7 bases from J, the gap between germline ends came to 17 bases. Per the germline V gene, CDR1 is MDHEN and CDR2 is SYDVKM.

This chain connects TRBV9 to TRBJ2-1; D is possibly TRBD1 (6 bases). The CDR3 contains 14 residues. The V and J ends lost 0 bases and 5 bases respectively, with 9 bases between them. In germline, CDR1 is SGDLS, CDR2 YYNGEE. The DNA of the CDR3 is TGTGCCAGCAGCGTAGCTGGACAGCACAATGAGCAGTTCTTC. Its translation is CASSVAGQHNEQFF.

A remark on this clone: Compared with germline, one end of the junction differs, possibly owing to a read error. The chain joins TRBV4-3 to TRBJ2-2; weak D call: TRBD1 (7 bases). This CDR3 has 18 amino acids. Germline-derived CDR1 and CDR2 are LGHNA and YSLEER. The CDR3 region has the DNA TGCGCCAGCAGCCATCAGGGGGGAGCCAATGAACACACCGGGGAGCTGCTTTTT. It codes for CASSHQGGANEHTGELLF.

The CDR3 here is CASSLPTGWVTEAFF. The CDR3 DNA reads TGTGCCAGCAGTTTACCGACAGGGTGGGTCACTGAAGCTTTCTTT. The rearrangement links TRBV28 to TRBJ1-1; 7 bases are shared with TRBD1. Germline CDR1 and CDR2: MDHEN and SYDVKM. The CDR3 runs to 15 residues. V gave up 2 bases and J gave up 4 bases; unmatched junction bases: 7.

This chain uses TRBV25-1 with TRBJ1-3; D is perhaps TRBD1 (6 bases). Per germline, CDR1 MGHDK and CDR2 SYGVNS. V was clipped by 2 bases and J by 2 bases, with 10 bases between them. The length of the CDR3 is 15 residues. Here the CDR3 reads CASSESGGPGNTIYF. CDR3 bases: TGTGCCAGCAGTGAAAGCGGGGGGCCTGGAAACACCATATATTTT.

The V gene is TRBV5-1, the J gene TRBJ2-1; 11 bases align to TRBD2. Germline V CDR1 and CDR2: SGHRS, YFSETQ. J lost 4 bases, V lost 4 bases, and 7 bases had no gene match. This CDR3 has 16 amino acids. CDR3: CASSPWTSGYYNEQFF. As DNA, the CDR3 is TGCGCCAGCAGCCCGTGGACTAGCGGGTATTACAATGAGCAGTTCTTC. Using reference TRBV5-1 and TRBJ2-1 for the parts outside the CDR3, the full variable domain is KAGVTQTPRYLIKTRGQQVTLSCSPISGHRSVSWYQQTPGQGLQFLFEYFSETQRNKGNFPGRFSGRQFSNSRSEMNVSTLELGDSALYLCASSPWTSGYYNEQFFGPGTRLTVL.

The V and J genes are TRBV27 and TRBJ2-7; the D gene is possibly TRBD2 (6 bases). The germline V gene encodes CDR1 MNHEY and CDR2 SMNVEV (reference sequence). The CDR3 sequence is 17 residues long. The ends were cut back, 2 bases at V and 0 bases at J, with 17 bases in the middle. This CDR3 is CASSLVARGSHSYEQYF. CDR3 DNA: TGTGCCAGCAGTTTAGTCGCCCGGGGGTCCCACTCCTACGAGCAGTACTTC.

This chain connects TRBV5-4 to TRBJ1-1; 9 bases map to TRBD1. This CDR3 region has 15 residues. Germline-derived CDR1 and CDR2 are SGHNT and YYREEE (reference sequence). J gave up 6 bases and V 5 bases, and 11 bases lay outside the gene matches. The CDR3 region is CASSSKQTGGPEAFF. The CDR3, as DNA: TGTGCCAGCAGTTCGAAGCAAACAGGGGGCCCTGAAGCTTTCTTT.

CDR3 in amino acids: CASSPGTGGAWGTQYF. CDR3 coding DNA: TGTGCCAGCAGCCCCGGGACAGGGGGCGCTTGGGGTACGCAGTATTTT. The chain has TRBV21-1 and TRBJ2-3; the table calls TRBD1, which could not be checked here. TRBV21-1 is assigned pseudogene status. CDR3 length: 16 residues.

This sequence joins TRBV5-4 and TRBJ2-7; D remains unclear. This CDR3 is built from 14 residues. Germline assignment: CDR1 SGHNT and CDR2 YYREEE (reference sequence). V shed 0 bases and J shed 2 bases, with 9 bases lying between them. CDR3 nucleotides: TGTGCCAGCAGCTTGGATGTTAGAGCCTACGAGCAGTACTTC. Translating gives CASSLDVRAYEQYF. Full variable domain (outside the CDR3, taken from reference TRBV5-4 and TRBJ2-7): ETGVTQSPTHLIKTRGQQVTLRCSSQSGHNTVSWYQQALGQGPQFIFQYYREEENGRGNFPPRFSGLQFPNYSSELNVNALELDDSALYLCASSLDVRAYEQYFGPGTRLTVT.

The V call is TRBV7-6, the J call TRBJ2-5; a weak D match, TRBD2 (7 bases). The CDR3 runs 13 residues. V was pared by 3 bases and J by 6 bases, with 11 bases between. Germline V gene data show CDR1 as SGHVS and CDR2 as FNYEAQ. As DNA, the CDR3 is TGTGCCAGCAGCTTCGCGGGGGCTAAGACCCAGTACTTC. Its translation: CASSFAGAKTQYF.

CDR3 residues: CASSSYTRTSGRAAPETQYF. The CDR3 DNA sequence: TGTGCCAGCAGCTCCTACACCCGGACTAGCGGGAGGGCCGCCCCGGAGACCCAGTACTTC. The V and J genes are TRBV13 and TRBJ2-5, with 15 bases aligning to TRBD2. The V gene end was trimmed by 4 bases and the J gene end by 5 bases; junction bases not matched to a gene: 17. The V gene's germline CDR1 is PRHDT and CDR2 FYEKMQ (reference sequence). The CDR3 is 20 amino acids.

This clone appeared a single time. V usage is TRBV6-5 and J usage is TRBJ2-7; TRBD2 might be the D (6 bases). Trimming pared 4 bases from V and 0 bases from J, leaving 16 bases between. The CDR3 contains 16 residues. Per germline, CDR1 MNHEY and CDR2 SVGAGI. The CDR3 bases are TGTGCCAGCAGTTCAATTTATGGGGGAGGCTCCTACGAGCAGTACTTC. Translated, it gives CASSSIYGGGSYEQYF.

The chain uses TRBV7-7 and TRBJ2-3, with 8 bases that match TRBD2. V shed 10 bases and J 7 bases; nucleotides not matched to a gene: 13. CDR1 and CDR2 from the germline V gene are SSHAT and FNYEAQ (reference sequence). The CDR3 runs to 14 residues. The chain's CDR3 is CATRPGLDSNTQYF. CDR3 bases: TGTGCCACCCGACCGGGACTAGACTCGAATACGCAGTATTTT.

This clone was observed a handful of times. The genes are TRBV28 and TRBJ2-3, with D possibly matching TRBD1 (5 bases). Trimming stripped 3 bases from V and 0 bases from J, with 13 bases between. Germline CDR1 MDHEN, CDR2 SYDVKM. This CDR3 contains 16 residues. Here the CDR3 DNA reads TGTGCCAGCAGTTTTTCAGGGTTGGACAGCACAGATACGCAGTATTTT. The encoded protein is CASSFSGLDSTDTQYF.